These 4 T cell receptor beta chains originate from one sample sequenced in a study of cytomegalovirus exposure and HLA in healthy donors. The PCR employed 60 Vbeta primers together with 13 Jbeta primers. Sequenced by immunoSEQ multiplex PCR; TCRdb stores in-frame clones only, minus some. The sample yields some 140,000 clones, less than 85% seen once. Sequencing was carried out using PBMCs. These receptors all come from a woman aged 45-65 years in good health and CMV-seropositive.

This clone was seen just once. The rearrangement uses TRBV6-5 and TRBJ2-5; D is unresolved. V was clipped by 10 bases and J by 2 bases, with 8 bases between them. Looked up from germline, CDR1 is MNHEY and CDR2 is SVGAGI. The length of the CDR3 is 11 residues. Here the CDR3 DNA reads TGTGCCACCGGGTGGCAAGAGACCCAGTACTTC. Protein: CATGWQETQYF.

J is TRBJ1-4 and V is TRBV6-5; D is undetermined. The V gene lost 2 bases and the J gene lost 6 bases, with 13 bases spanning the gap. Germline V lookup: CDR1 MNHEY, CDR2 SVGAGI. The CDR3 contains 15 residues. CDR3 region: CASSYAYQAHEKLFF. In DNA form, the CDR3 reads TGTGCCAGCAGTTACGCCTATCAGGCGCATGAAAAACTGTTTTTT.

The chain couples TRBV5-8 to TRBJ1-5, with D maybe TRBD1 (6 bases). Trimming removed 1 base at V and 5 bases at J, with 7 bases between. The germline CDR1 and CDR2 sequences are SGHTS and YDEGEE. The CDR3 extends over 13 amino acids. CDR3 amino acids: CASSLHRDQPQHF. CDR3 bases: TGTGCCAGCAGCTTGCACAGGGATCAGCCCCAGCATTTT. Looking up the rest from reference TRBV5-8 and TRBJ1-5 gives the full variable domain: EAGVTQSPTHLIKTRGQQATLRCSPISGHTSVYWYQQALGLGLQFLLWYDEGEERNRGNFPPRFSGRQFPNYSSELNVNALELEDSALYLCASSLHRDQPQHFGDGTRLSIL.

This clone has more than one count but fewer than ten. V is TRBV18 and J is TRBJ2-7, with 10 bases that match TRBD1. J lost 2 bases, V lost 6 bases, and 4 bases had no gene match. Germline V gene sequence: CDR1 KGHSH, CDR2 LQKENI. This CDR3 is 14 amino acids long. The CDR3: CASSAGTGAYEQYF. In DNA form, the CDR3 reads TGTGCCAGCTCTGCCGGGACAGGGGCCTACGAGCAGTACTTC.